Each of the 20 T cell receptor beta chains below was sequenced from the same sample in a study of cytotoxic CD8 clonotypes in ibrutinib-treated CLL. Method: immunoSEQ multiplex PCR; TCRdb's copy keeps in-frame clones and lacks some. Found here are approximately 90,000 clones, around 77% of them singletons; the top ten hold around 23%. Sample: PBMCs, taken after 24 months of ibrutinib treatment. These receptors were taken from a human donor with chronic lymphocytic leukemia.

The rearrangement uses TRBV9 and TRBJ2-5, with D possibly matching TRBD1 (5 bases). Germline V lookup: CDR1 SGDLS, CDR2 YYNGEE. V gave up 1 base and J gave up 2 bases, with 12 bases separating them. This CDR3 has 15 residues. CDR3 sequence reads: CASSVSTGRQETQYF. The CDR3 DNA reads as TGTGCCAGCAGCGTAAGCACAGGTCGACAAGAGACCCAGTACTTC.

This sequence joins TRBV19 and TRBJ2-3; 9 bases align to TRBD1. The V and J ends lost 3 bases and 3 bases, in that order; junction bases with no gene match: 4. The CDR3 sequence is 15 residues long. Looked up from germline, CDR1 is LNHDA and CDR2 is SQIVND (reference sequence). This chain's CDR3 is CASSMSGQGTDTQYF. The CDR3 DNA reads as TGTGCCAGTAGTATGTCGGGACAGGGAACAGATACGCAGTATTTT.

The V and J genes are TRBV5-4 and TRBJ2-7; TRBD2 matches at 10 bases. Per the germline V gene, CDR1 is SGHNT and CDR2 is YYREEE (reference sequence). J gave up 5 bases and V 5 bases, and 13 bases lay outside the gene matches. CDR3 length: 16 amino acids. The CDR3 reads CASSPTFTSGKDEQYF. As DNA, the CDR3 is TGTGCCAGCAGTCCAACATTCACTAGCGGGAAAGACGAGCAGTACTTC.

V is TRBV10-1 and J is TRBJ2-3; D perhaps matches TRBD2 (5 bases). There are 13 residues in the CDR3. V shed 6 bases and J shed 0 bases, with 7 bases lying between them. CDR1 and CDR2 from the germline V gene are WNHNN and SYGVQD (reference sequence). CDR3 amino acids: CASRAGSTDTQYF. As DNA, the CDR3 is TGCGCCAGCAGGGCGGGTAGCACAGATACGCAGTATTTT.

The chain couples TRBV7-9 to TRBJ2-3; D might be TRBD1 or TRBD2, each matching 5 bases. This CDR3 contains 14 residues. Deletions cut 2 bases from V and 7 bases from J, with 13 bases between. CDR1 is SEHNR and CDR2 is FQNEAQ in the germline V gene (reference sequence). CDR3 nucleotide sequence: TGTGCCAGCAGCTTAAGGGACGGGATGAATACGCAGTATTTT. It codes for CASSLRDGMNTQYF.

The CDR3 nucleotides read TGTGCCAGCAGGAGCCGACAGGGGGGGAACACTGAAGCTTTCTTT. It translates to CASRSRQGGNTEAFF. The chain joins TRBV7-9 to TRBJ1-1, with 9 bases fitting TRBD1. The trim removed 6 bases at V and 1 base at J, leaving 6 bases unmatched. CDR1 and CDR2 from the germline V gene are SEHNR and FQNEAQ (reference sequence). This CDR3 is 15 amino acids long.

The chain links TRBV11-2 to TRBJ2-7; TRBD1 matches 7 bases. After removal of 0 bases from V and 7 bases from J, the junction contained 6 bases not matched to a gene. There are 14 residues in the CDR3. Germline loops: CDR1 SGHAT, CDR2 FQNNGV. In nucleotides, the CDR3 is TGTGCCAGCAGCTTAGAGAGACAGGGTGGAGAGCAGTACTTC. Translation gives CASSLERQGGEQYF.

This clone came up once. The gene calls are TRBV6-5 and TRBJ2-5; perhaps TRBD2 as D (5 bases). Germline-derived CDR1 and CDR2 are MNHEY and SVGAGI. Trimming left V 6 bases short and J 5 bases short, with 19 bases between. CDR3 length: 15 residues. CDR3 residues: CASSHTGSSYETQYF. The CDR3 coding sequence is TGTGCCAGCAGCCATACTGGGAGTAGCTACGAGACCCAGTACTTC.

CDR3: CASRRTGASGASYNEQFF. The CDR3, as DNA: TGTGCCAGCAGACGGACAGGGGCTAGCGGGGCCTCCTACAATGAGCAGTTCTTC. The J gene is TRBJ2-1, the V gene TRBV11-2; D tentatively fits TRBD1 or TRBD2 (9 bases each). V was pared by 6 bases and J by 0 bases, with 21 bases between. Germline V lookup: CDR1 SGHAT, CDR2 FQNNGV. The CDR3 is 18 residues long.

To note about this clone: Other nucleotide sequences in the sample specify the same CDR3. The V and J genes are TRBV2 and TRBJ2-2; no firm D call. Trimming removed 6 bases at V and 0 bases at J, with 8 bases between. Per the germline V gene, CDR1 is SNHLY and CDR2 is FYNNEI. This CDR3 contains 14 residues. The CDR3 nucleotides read TGTGCCAGCAGCCCTCGGGCGAACACCGGGGAGCTGTTTTTT. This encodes CASSPRANTGELFF.

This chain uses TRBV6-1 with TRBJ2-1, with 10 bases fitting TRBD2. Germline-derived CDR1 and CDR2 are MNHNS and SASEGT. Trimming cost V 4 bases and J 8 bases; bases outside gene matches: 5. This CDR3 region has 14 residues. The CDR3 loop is CASSVGLASYEQFF. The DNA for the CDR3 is TGTGCCAGCAGTGTGGGACTAGCGAGTTATGAGCAGTTCTTC.

The CDR3 nucleotides are TGTGCCAGCAGCTTAGCGGGAGGGCCTGCCGGGGAGCTGTTTTTT. Its protein is CASSLAGGPAGELFF. The V gene is TRBV13, the J gene TRBJ2-2; TRBD2 agrees at 8 bases. The CDR3 has 15 amino acids. The V gene end was trimmed by 1 base and the J gene end by 6 bases; junction bases not matched to a gene: 4. Germline V gives CDR1 PRHDT, CDR2 FYEKMQ (reference sequence).

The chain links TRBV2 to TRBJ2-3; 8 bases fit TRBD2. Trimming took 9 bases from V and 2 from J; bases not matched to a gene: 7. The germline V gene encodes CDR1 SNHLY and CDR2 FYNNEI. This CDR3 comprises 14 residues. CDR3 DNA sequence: TGTGCCAGAAAGGGACTAGTGGCCACAGATACGCAGTATTTT. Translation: CARKGLVATDTQYF.

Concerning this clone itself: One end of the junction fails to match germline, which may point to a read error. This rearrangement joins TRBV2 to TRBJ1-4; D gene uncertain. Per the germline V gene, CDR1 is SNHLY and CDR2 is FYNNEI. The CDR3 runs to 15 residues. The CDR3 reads CASSESEGTNEELFF. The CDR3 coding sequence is TGTGCCAGCAGTGAATCTGAGGGAACTAATGAAGAACTGTTTTTT.

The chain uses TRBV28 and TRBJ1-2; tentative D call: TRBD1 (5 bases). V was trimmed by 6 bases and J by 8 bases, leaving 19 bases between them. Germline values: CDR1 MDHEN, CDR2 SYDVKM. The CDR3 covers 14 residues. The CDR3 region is CASRPGPRAWGYTF. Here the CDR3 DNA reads TGTGCCAGCAGACCCGGCCCCAGGGCTTGGGGCTACACCTTC.

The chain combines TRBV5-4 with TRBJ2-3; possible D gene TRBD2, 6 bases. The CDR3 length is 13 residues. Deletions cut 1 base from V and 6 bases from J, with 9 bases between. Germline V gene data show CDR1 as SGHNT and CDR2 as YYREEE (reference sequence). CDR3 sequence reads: CASSLFSGDTQYF. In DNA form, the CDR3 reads TGTGCCAGCAGCTTGTTTAGCGGTGATACGCAGTATTTT.

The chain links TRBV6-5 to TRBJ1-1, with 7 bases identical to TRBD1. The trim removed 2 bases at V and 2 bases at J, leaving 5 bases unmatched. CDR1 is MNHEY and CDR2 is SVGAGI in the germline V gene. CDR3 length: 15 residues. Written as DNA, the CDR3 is TGTGCCAGCAGTTACGGGACAGCGATAAACACTGAAGCTTTCTTT. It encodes CASSYGTAINTEAFF.

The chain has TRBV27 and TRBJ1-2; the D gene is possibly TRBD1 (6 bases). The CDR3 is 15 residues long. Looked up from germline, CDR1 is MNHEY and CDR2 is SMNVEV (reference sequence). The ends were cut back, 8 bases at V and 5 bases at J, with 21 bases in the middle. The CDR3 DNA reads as TGTGCCAGCGGGTATGCCGACAGGTCGTTTTATGGCTACACCTTC. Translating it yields CASGYADRSFYGYTF.

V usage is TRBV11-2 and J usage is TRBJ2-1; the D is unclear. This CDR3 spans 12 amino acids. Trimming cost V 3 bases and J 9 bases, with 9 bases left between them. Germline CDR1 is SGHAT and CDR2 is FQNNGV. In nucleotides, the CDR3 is TGTGCCAGCAGCTTCTATAGTGGTGAGCAGTTCTTC. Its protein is CASSFYSGEQFF. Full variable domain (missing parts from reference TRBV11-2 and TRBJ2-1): EAGVAQSPRYKIIEKRQSVAFWCNPISGHATLYWYQQILGQGPKLLIQFQNNGVVDDSQLPKDRFSAERLKGVDSTLKIQPAKLEDSAVYLCASSFYSGEQFFGPGTRLTVL.

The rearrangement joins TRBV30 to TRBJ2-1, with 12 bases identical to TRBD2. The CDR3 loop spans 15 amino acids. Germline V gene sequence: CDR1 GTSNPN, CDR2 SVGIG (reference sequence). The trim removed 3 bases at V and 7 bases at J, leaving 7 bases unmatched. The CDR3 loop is CAWRRLAGAANEQFF. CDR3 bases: TGTGCCTGGAGGAGACTAGCGGGAGCAGCGAATGAGCAGTTCTTC.